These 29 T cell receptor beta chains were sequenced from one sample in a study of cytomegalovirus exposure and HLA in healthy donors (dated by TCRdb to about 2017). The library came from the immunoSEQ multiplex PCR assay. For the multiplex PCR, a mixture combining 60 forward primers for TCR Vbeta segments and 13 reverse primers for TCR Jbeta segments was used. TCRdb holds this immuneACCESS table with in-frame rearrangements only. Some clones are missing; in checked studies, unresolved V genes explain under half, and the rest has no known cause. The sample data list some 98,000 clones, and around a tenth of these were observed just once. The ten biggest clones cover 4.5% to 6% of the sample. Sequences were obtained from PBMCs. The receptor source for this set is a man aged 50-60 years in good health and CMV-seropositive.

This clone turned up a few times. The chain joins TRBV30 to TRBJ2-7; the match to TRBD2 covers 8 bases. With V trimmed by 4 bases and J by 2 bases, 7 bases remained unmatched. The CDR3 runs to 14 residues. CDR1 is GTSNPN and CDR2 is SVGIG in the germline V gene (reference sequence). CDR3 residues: CAWTKLAGPYEQYF. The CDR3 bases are TGTGCCTGGACGAAGTTAGCGGGACCCTACGAGCAGTACTTC. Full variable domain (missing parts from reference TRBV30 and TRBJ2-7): SQTIHQWPATLVQPVGSPLSLECTVEGTSNPNLYWYRQAAGRGLQLLFYSVGIGQISSEVPQNLSASRPQDRQFILSSKKLLLSDSGFYLCAWTKLAGPYEQYFGPGTRLTVT.

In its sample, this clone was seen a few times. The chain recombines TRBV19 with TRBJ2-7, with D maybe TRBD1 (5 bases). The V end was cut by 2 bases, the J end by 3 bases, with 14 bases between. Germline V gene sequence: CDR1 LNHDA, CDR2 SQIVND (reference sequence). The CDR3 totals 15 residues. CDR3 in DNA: TGTGCCAGTAGTATAACGGCAACAGGTTACTACGAGCAGTACTTC. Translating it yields CASSITATGYYEQYF.

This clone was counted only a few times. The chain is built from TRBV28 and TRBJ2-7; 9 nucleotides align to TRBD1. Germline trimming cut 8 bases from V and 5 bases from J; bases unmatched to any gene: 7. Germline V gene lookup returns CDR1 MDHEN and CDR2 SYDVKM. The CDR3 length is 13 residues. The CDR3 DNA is TGTGCCAGCGGAGTACAGGGGGCCCACGAGCAGTACTTC. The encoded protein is CASGVQGAHEQYF.

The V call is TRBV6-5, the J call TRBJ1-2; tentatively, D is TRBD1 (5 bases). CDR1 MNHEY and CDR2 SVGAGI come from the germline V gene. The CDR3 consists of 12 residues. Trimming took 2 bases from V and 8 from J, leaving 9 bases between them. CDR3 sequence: CASSYGGEGYTF. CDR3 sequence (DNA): TGTGCCAGCAGTTACGGGGGGGAGGGCTACACCTTC.

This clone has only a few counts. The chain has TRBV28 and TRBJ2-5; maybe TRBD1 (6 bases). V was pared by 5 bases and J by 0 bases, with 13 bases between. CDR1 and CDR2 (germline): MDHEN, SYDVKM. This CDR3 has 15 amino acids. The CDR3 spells CASSHLQGHQETQYF. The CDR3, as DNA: TGTGCCAGCAGTCACTTACAGGGACACCAAGAGACCCAGTACTTC.

In DNA form, the CDR3 reads TGTGCCAGCAGAGGGGGCCGCAATCAGCCCCAGCATTTT. This sequence encodes CASRGGRNQPQHF. The chain has TRBV27 and TRBJ1-5, with TRBD1 identical over 7 bases. The CDR3 extends over 13 amino acids. J lost 2 bases, V lost 6 bases, and 1 base had no gene match. Germline CDR1 MNHEY, CDR2 SMNVEV (reference sequence).

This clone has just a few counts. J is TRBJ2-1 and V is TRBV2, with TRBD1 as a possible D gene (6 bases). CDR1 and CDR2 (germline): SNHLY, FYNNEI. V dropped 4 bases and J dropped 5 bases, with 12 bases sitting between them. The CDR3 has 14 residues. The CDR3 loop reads CASSVITGNNEQFF. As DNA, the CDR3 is TGTGCCAGCAGTGTGATCACAGGGAACAATGAGCAGTTCTTC.

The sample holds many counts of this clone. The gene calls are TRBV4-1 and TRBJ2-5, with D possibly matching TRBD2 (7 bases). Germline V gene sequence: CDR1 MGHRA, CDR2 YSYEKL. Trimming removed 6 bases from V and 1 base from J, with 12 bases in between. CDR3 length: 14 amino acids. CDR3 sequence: CASRGGGSQETQYF. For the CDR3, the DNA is TGCGCCAGCAGGGGGGGCGGGAGCCAAGAGACCCAGTACTTC.

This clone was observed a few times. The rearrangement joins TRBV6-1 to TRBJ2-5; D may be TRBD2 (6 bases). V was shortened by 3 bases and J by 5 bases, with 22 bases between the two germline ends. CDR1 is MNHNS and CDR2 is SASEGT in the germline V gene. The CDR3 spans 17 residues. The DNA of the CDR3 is TGTGCCAGCAGTGATCCCCTCCTCGGTCTAGCGCAGGAGACCCAGTACTTC. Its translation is CASSDPLLGLAQETQYF.

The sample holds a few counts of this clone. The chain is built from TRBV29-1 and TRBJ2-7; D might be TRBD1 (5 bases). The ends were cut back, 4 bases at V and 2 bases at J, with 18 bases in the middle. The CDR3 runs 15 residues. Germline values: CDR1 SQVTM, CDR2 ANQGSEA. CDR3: CSVGMGRVSPYEQYF. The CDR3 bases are TGCAGCGTTGGAATGGGCAGGGTTAGCCCCTACGAGCAGTACTTC.

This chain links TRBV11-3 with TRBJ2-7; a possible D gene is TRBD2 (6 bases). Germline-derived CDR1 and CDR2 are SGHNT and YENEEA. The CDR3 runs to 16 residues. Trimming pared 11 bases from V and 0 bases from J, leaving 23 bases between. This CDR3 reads CALIQKRVAFSYEQYF. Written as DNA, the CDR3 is TGTGCCCTAATCCAAAAGCGGGTAGCCTTCTCCTACGAGCAGTACTTC.

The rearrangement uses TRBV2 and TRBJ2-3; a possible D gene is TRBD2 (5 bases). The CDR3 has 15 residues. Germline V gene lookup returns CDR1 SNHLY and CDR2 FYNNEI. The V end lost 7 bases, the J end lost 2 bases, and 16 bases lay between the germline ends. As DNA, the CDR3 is TGTGCCAGCAATTCGCTGGTCGGGGACACAGATACGCAGTATTTT. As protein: CASNSLVGDTDTQYF.

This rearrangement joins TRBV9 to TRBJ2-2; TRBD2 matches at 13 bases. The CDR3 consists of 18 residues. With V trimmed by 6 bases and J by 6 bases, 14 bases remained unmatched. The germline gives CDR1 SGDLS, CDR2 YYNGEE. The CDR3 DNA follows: TGTGCCAGCACCTTCCTGCCCGGGACTAGCGGGATTCCCGGGGAGCTGTTTTTT. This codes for CASTFLPGTSGIPGELFF.

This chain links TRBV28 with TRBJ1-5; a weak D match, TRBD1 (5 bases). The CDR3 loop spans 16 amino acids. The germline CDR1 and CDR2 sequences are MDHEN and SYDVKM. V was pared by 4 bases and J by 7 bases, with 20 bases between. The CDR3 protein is CASSSLMGGSDQPQHF. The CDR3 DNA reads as TGTGCCAGCAGTTCTTTGATGGGGGGGAGCGACCAGCCCCAGCATTTT.

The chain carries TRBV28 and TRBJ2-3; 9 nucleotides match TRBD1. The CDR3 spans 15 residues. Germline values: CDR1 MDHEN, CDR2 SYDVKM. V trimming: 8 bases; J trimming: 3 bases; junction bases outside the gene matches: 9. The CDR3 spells CASYPYDRGTDTQYF. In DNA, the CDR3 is TGTGCCAGCTATCCTTACGACAGGGGGACAGATACGCAGTATTTT. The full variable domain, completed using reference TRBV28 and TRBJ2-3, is DVKVTQSSRYLVKRTGEKVFLECVQDMDHENMFWYRQDPGLGLRLIYFSYDVKMKEKGDIPEGYSVSREKKERFSLILESASTNQTSMYLCASYPYDRGTDTQYFGPGTRLTVL.

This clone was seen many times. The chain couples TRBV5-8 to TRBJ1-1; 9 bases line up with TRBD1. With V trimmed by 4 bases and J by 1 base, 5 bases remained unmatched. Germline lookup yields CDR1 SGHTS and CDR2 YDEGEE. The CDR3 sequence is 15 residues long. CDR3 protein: CASSGLQGANTEAFF. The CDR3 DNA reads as TGTGCCAGCAGCGGCTTACAGGGGGCGAACACTGAAGCTTTCTTT. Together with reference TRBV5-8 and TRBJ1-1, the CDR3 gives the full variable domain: EAGVTQSPTHLIKTRGQQATLRCSPISGHTSVYWYQQALGLGLQFLLWYDEGEERNRGNFPPRFSGRQFPNYSSELNVNALELEDSALYLCASSGLQGANTEAFFGQGTRLTVV.

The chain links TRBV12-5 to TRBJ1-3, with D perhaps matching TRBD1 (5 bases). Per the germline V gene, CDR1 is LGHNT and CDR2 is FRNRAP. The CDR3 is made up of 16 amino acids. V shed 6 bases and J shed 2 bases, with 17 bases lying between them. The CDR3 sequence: CASGPRDGATGNTIYF. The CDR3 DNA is TGTGCTAGTGGCCCGCGGGATGGGGCTACTGGAAACACCATATATTTT.

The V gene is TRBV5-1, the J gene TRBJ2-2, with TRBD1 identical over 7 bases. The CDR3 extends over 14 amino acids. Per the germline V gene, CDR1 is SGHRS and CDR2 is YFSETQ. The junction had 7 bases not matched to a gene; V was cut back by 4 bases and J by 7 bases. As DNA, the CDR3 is TGCGCCAGCAGCAAGGACAGGAGGATCGGGGAGCTGTTTTTT. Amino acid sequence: CASSKDRRIGELFF. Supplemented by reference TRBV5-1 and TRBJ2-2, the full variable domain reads KAGVTQTPRYLIKTRGQQVTLSCSPISGHRSVSWYQQTPGQGLQFLFEYFSETQRNKGNFPGRFSGRQFSNSRSEMNVSTLELGDSALYLCASSKDRRIGELFFGEGSRLTVL.

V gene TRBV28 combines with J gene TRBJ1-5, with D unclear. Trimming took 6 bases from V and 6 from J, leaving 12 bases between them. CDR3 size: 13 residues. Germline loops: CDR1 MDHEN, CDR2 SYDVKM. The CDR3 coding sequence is TGTGCCAGCAGCTTCCAGGAACGTCAGCCCCAGCATTTT. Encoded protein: CASSFQERQPQHF.

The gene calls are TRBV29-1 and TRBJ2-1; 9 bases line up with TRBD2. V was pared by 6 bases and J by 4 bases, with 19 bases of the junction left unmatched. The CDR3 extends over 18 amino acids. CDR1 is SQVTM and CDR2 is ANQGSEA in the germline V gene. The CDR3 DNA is TGCAGCGTCCGCATCCAACAGGGAGCTAGCGGGAAGTACAATGAGCAGTTCTTC. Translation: CSVRIQQGASGKYNEQFF.

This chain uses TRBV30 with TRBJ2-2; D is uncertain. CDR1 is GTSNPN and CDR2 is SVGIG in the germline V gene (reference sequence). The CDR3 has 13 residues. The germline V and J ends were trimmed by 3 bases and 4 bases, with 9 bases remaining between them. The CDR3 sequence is CAWSPRSTGELFF. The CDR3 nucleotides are TGTGCCTGGAGCCCCCGGAGCACCGGGGAGCTGTTTTTT.

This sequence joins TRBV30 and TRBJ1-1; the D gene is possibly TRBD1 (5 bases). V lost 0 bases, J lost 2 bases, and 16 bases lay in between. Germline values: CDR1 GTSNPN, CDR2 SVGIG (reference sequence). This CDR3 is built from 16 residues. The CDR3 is CAWSVLGLGGNTEAFF. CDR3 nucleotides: TGTGCCTGGAGTGTACTAGGTTTGGGGGGAAACACTGAAGCTTTCTTT. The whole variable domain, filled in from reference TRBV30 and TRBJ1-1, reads SQTIHQWPATLVQPVGSPLSLECTVEGTSNPNLYWYRQAAGRGLQLLFYSVGIGQISSEVPQNLSASRPQDRQFILSSKKLLLSDSGFYLCAWSVLGLGGNTEAFFGQGTRLTVV.

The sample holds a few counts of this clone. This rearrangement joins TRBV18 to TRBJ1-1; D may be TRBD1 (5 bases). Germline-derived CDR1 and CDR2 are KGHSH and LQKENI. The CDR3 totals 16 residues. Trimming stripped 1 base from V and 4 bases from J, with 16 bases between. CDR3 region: CASSPQGLIAITEAFF. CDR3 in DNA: TGTGCCAGCTCACCACAGGGGCTGATAGCAATCACTGAAGCTTTCTTT. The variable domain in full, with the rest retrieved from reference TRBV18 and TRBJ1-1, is NAGVMQNPRHLVRRRGQEARLRCSPMKGHSHVYWYRQLPEEGLKFMVYLQKENIIDESGMPKERFSAEFPKEGPSILRIQQVVRGDSAAYFCASSPQGLIAITEAFFGQGTRLTVV.

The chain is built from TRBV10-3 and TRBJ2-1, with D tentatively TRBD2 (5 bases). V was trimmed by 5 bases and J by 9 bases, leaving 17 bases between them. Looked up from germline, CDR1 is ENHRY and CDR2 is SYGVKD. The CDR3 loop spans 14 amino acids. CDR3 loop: CAISTPGLGGEQFF. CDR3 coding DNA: TGTGCCATCAGTACCCCCGGACTGGGCGGTGAGCAGTTCTTC.

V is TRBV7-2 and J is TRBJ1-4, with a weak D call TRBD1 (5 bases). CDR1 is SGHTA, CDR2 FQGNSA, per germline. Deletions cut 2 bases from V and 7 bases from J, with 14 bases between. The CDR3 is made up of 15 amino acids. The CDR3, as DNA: TGTGCCAGCAGCTTACGGGGGAAACCTGGTGAAAAACTGTTTTTT. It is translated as CASSLRGKPGEKLFF.

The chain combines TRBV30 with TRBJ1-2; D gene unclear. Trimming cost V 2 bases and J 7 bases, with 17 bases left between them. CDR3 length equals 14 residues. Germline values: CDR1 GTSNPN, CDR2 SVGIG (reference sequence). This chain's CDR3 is CAWSFNTRLSGYTF. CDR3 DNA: TGTGCCTGGAGTTTTAATACGCGCCTTTCTGGCTACACCTTC.

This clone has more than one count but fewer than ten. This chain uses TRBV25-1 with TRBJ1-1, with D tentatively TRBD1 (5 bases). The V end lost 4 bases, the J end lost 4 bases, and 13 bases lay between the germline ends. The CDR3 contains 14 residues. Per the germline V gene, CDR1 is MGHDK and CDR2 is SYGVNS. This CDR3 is CASSAGVLGTEAFF. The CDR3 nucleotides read TGTGCCAGCAGTGCGGGGGTGCTTGGCACTGAAGCTTTCTTT. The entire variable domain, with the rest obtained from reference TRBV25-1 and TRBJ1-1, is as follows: EADIYQTPRYLVIGTGKKITLECSQTMGHDKMYWYQQDPGMELHLIHYSYGVNSTEKGDLSSESTVSRIRTEHFPLTLESARPSHTSQYLCASSAGVLGTEAFFGQGTRLTVV.

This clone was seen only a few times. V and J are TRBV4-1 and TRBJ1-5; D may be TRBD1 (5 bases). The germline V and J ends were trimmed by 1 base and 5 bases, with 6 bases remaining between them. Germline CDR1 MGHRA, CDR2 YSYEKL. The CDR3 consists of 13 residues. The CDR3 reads CASSQGQYQPQHF. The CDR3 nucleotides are TGCGCCAGCAGCCAAGGACAGTATCAGCCCCAGCATTTT.

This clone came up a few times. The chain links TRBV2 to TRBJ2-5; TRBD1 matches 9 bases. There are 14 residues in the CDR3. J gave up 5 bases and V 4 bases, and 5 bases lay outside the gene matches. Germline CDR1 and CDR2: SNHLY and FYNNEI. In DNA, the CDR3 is TGTGCCAGCAGTGTGGGACAGGGTTTGGAGACCCAGTACTTC. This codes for CASSVGQGLETQYF.